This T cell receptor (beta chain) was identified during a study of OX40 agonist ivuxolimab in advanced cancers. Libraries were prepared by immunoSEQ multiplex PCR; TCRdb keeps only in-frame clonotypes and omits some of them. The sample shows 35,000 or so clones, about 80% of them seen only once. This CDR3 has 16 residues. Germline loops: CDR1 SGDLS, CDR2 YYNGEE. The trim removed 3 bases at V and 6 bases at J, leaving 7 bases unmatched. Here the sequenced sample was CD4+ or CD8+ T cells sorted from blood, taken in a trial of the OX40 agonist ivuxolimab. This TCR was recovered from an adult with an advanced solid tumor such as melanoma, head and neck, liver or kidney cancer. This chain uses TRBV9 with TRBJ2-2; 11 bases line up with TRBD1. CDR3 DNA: TGTGCCAGCAGCGAACCGGGACAGGGGGTGGCCGGGGAGCTGTTTTTT. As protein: CASSEPGQGVAGELFF.